The 20 T cell receptor beta chains given below trace back to one sample, sequenced in a study of beta chain features in type 1 diabetes. Since all of the isolated RNA was reverse transcribed, expressed TCRB transcripts were what got sequenced. Produced via immunoSEQ multiplex PCR; TCRdb's table is partial and in-frame only. The sample holds under 250,000 clones, around 14% seen once. The sample was naive CD4+ T cells from blood. These receptors came from a woman aged 40 to 50 in good health.

This clone was recorded a few times. The V call is TRBV12-5, the J call TRBJ1-1; TRBD1 agrees at 9 bases. The CDR3 has 16 residues. The V and J ends lost 4 bases and 5 bases, in that order; junction bases with no gene match: 11. Germline V gene data show CDR1 as LGHNT and CDR2 as FRNRAP. The CDR3 region is CASGSRQGVRETEAFF. CDR3 coding DNA: TGTGCTAGTGGTTCGCGACAGGGGGTGAGGGAAACTGAAGCTTTCTTT. The full variable domain, its missing parts supplied by reference TRBV12-5 and TRBJ1-1, is DARVTQTPRHKVTEMGQEVTMRCQPILGHNTVFWYRQTMMQGLELLAYFRNRAPLDDSGMPKDRFSAEMPDATLATLKIQPSEPRDSAVYFCASGSRQGVRETEAFFGQGTRLTVV.

This clone was found a few times. The sample holds other DNA sequences that translate to the same CDR3. The chain is built from TRBV11-2 and TRBJ2-5, with D possibly being TRBD1 (7 bases). From germline, CDR1 is SGHAT and CDR2 FQNNGV. There are 13 residues in the CDR3. V was trimmed by 5 bases and J by 1 base, leaving 8 bases between them. The CDR3 loop is CASSQGGQETQYF. In DNA, the CDR3 is TGTGCCAGCAGCCAGGGGGGCCAAGAGACCCAGTACTTC.

The DNA of the CDR3 is TGTGCCAGCAGCTTAGGACTAGCGGGGGCCCAAGAGACCCAGTACTTC. This gives the protein CASSLGLAGAQETQYF. The genes are TRBV7-9 and TRBJ2-5; TRBD2 matches 12 bases. Germline V CDR1 and CDR2: SEHNR, FQNEAQ (reference sequence). The CDR3 covers 16 residues. Trimming cost V 1 base and J 1 base; bases outside gene matches: 1.

This clone was counted a few times. This chain connects TRBV7-9 to TRBJ1-1, with 7 bases that match TRBD1. CDR3 size: 13 residues. The V segment lost 5 bases and the J segment 6 bases; nucleotides outside the gene matches: 6. CDR1 and CDR2 (germline): SEHNR, FQNEAQ (reference sequence). As DNA, the CDR3 is TGTGCCAGCAGCAACTCCGGGACAGCTGAAGCTTTCTTT. Amino acid sequence: CASSNSGTAEAFF.

The chain recombines TRBV4-2 with TRBJ2-3, with 10 nucleotides matching TRBD2. This CDR3 region has 18 residues. V lost 1 base to trimming and J lost 3 bases; unmatched junction nucleotides: 10. CDR1 and CDR2 from the germline V gene are LGHNA and YNFKEQ. The CDR3 spells CASSQAPILAGYTDTQYF. CDR3 bases: TGTGCCAGCAGCCAAGCTCCCATACTAGCGGGGTATACAGATACGCAGTATTTT.

The chain joins TRBV6-6 to TRBJ2-5; D might be TRBD1 (6 bases). CDR1 is MNHNY, CDR2 SVGAGI, per germline (reference sequence). This CDR3 has 14 residues. Trimming removed 7 bases at V and 7 bases at J, with 19 bases between. The CDR3 sequence: CASITPGQTMTQYF. CDR3 DNA sequence: TGTGCCAGCATAACGCCGGGACAAACGATGACCCAGTACTTC.

The chain joins TRBV2 to TRBJ1-1, with 7 nucleotides matching TRBD1. The length of the CDR3 is 16 residues. CDR1 and CDR2 from the germline V gene are SNHLY and FYNNEI. Trimming at V came to 7 bases and at J to 0 bases, leaving 11 bases not matched to a gene. This CDR3 is CASTTRQGLMNTEAFF. The CDR3, as DNA: TGTGCCAGCACCACGAGACAGGGCCTCATGAACACTGAAGCTTTCTTT. The full variable domain, its missing parts supplied by reference TRBV2 and TRBJ1-1, is EPEVTQTPSHQVTQMGQEVILRCVPISNHLYFYWYRQILGQKVEFLVSFYNNEISEKSEIFDDQFSVERPDGSNFTLKIRSTKLEDSAMYFCASTTRQGLMNTEAFFGQGTRLTVV.

The table lists this clone with a few counts. The chain recombines TRBV7-9 with TRBJ1-1; weak D call: TRBD1 (6 bases). This CDR3 spans 14 amino acids. CDR1 and CDR2 (germline): SEHNR, FQNEAQ (reference sequence). Trimming cost V 6 bases and J 1 base, with 12 bases left between them. CDR3: CASRVLDRNTEAFF. DNA of the CDR3: TGTGCCAGCAGGGTTCTGGACAGGAACACTGAAGCTTTCTTT.

This clone was recorded a few times. The CDR3 is CSALLNYGYTF. The CDR3 DNA is TGCAGCGCACTATTAAACTATGGCTACACCTTC. This chain links TRBV29-1 with TRBJ1-2, with D unclear. The CDR3 consists of 11 residues. Deletions cut 7 bases from V and 2 bases from J, with 8 bases between. Germline CDR1 reads SQVTM; CDR2 reads ANQGSEA.

The chain is built from TRBV9 and TRBJ2-1; a weak D match, TRBD2 (5 bases). Looked up from germline, CDR1 is SGDLS and CDR2 is YYNGEE. Between the trimmed V and J ends, which lost 4 bases and 5 bases, there was a span of 19 bases. The CDR3 has 16 residues. The CDR3 coding sequence is TGTGCCAGCAGCACCGATGGACTCCGCTGGGACAATGAGCAGTTCTTC. Protein: CASSTDGLRWDNEQFF. The variable domain in full, with the rest retrieved from reference TRBV9 and TRBJ2-1, is DSGVTQTPKHLITATGQRVTLRCSPRSGDLSVYWYQQSLDQGLQFLIQYYNGEERAKGNILERFSAQQFPDLHSELNLSSLELGDSALYFCASSTDGLRWDNEQFFGPGTRLTVL.

This clone turned up a few times. The CDR3 DNA reads TGCGCCAGCAGCCACGTAGGGACTGTCGAGCAGTACTTC. Its protein is CASSHVGTVEQYF. This chain connects TRBV4-1 to TRBJ2-7; perhaps TRBD2 as D (6 bases). Per germline, CDR1 MGHRA and CDR2 YSYEKL. The CDR3 runs 13 residues. Trimming shortened V by 3 bases and J by 6 bases, and 12 bases separated the two germline ends.

The rearrangement uses TRBV7-6 and TRBJ2-3, with TRBD2 matching 7 bases. Per the germline V gene, CDR1 is SGHVS and CDR2 is FNYEAQ. Trimming took 0 bases from V and 2 from J; bases not matched to a gene: 2. The CDR3 runs to 15 residues. CDR3 DNA: TGTGCCAGCAGCTTAGCGGCGGGGGACACAGATACGCAGTATTTT. Translated, it gives CASSLAAGDTDTQYF.

This sequence joins TRBV7-6 and TRBJ1-1; D is unresolved. CDR1 and CDR2 (germline): SGHVS, FNYEAQ. There are 13 residues in the CDR3. The V end was cut by 8 bases, the J end by 0 bases, with 10 bases between. Here the CDR3 reads CASAADMNTEAFF. The CDR3 DNA reads as TGTGCCAGCGCAGCCGACATGAACACTGAAGCTTTCTTT.

A word on this clone: The junction differs from germline at one of its ends, possibly a read error. The chain recombines TRBV30 with TRBJ2-3; 11 bases are shared with TRBD2. The CDR3 has 10 amino acids. Per the germline V gene, CDR1 is GTSNPN and CDR2 is SVGIG (reference sequence). CDR3 region: CAWGLAGGLF. The CDR3, as DNA: TGTGCCTGGGGGCTAGCGGGGGGTTTATTT.

This clone was detected only a few times. The chain couples TRBV7-2 to TRBJ2-3; D unresolved. The CDR3 loop spans 12 amino acids. Trimming took 5 bases from V and 6 from J, leaving 9 bases between them. The germline gives CDR1 SGHTA, CDR2 FQGNSA. CDR3 DNA: TGTGCCAGCAGCCCTTCGTCGGATACGCAGTATTTT. As protein: CASSPSSDTQYF.

The genes are TRBV2 and TRBJ2-7; 8 bases align to TRBD2. Germline CDR1 and CDR2: SNHLY and FYNNEI. The CDR3 extends over 13 amino acids. After removal of 9 bases from V and 3 bases from J, the junction contained 7 bases not matched to a gene. The CDR3 is CASLPTSGYEQYF. The CDR3 DNA is TGTGCCAGTCTGCCCACTAGCGGCTACGAGCAGTACTTC.

This clone was seen more than once but under ten times. This chain links TRBV6-6 with TRBJ1-1, with D uncertain. The CDR3 is made up of 12 amino acids. Germline V gene data show CDR1 as MNHNY and CDR2 as SVGAGI (reference sequence). Trimming removed 6 bases at V and 4 bases at J, with 9 bases between. The CDR3 sequence is CASSPQITEAFF. CDR3 nucleotides: TGTGCCAGCAGCCCACAGATCACTGAAGCTTTCTTT.

This clone was counted a few times. J is TRBJ2-5 and V is TRBV5-1, with D possibly matching TRBD2 (5 bases). The germline CDR1 and CDR2 sequences are SGHRS and YFSETQ. There are 13 residues in the CDR3. Trimming cost V 0 bases and J 4 bases, with 7 bases left between them. CDR3 bases: TGCGCCAGCAGCTTGGGAGAGGGAGAGACCCAGTACTTC. Translating it yields CASSLGEGETQYF.

This clone was counted only a few times. The rearrangement uses TRBV7-2 and TRBJ2-1, with TRBD2 identical over 8 bases. V was clipped by 5 bases and J by 4 bases; unmatched bases: 10. The CDR3 has 16 residues. The germline V gene encodes CDR1 SGHTA and CDR2 FQGNSA. The CDR3 loop reads CASSHGTGGGYNEQFF. CDR3 nucleotides: TGTGCCAGCAGCCATGGGACCGGGGGGGGTTACAATGAGCAGTTCTTC.

Only a few counts were recorded for this clone. The gene calls are TRBV18 and TRBJ2-6, with a possible D match to TRBD1 (5 bases). The CDR3 has 16 residues. The germline V gene encodes CDR1 KGHSH and CDR2 LQKENI. V lost 2 bases and J 4 bases, leaving 12 bases between the germline ends. The CDR3 DNA reads as TGTGCCAGCTCACCAATCCAGGGTTCGGGGGCCAACGTCCTGACTTTC. This translates into CASSPIQGSGANVLTF.